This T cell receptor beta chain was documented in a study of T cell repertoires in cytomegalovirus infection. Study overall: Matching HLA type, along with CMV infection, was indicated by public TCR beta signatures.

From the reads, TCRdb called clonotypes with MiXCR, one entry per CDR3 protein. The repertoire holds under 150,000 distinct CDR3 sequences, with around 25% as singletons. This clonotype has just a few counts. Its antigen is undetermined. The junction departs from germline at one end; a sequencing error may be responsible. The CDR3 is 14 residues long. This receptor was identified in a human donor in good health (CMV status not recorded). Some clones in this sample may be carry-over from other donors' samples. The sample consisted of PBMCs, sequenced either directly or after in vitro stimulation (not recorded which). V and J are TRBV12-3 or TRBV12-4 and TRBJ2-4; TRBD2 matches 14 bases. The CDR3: CASSRLAGGPFYDF. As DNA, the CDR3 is TGTGCCAGCAGCCGACTAGCGGGAGGGCCATTTTATGACTTC.